This entry describes one T cell receptor beta chain. Its antigen remains unidentified. The CDR3 sequence is 16 residues long. The V gene lost 1 base and the J gene lost 4 bases, with 11 bases spanning the gap. Construction of TCR beta libraries relied on iRepertoire HTBI primers and on Arm-PCR targeting CDR3 regions. TCRdb re-called the multiplex PCR reads through MiXCR, storing one row per CDR3 protein. The sample consists of 500,000 to 700,000 distinct CDR3 sequences, around 30% of them appearing once. Documented time point: persistent/refractory GD, antithyroid drugs over 5 years with positive TRAb. From RNA extracted from PBMCs, the TCR library was made. This entry belongs to a study of regulatory T cells in long-lasting Graves disease. General observations from the study: In persistent patients, shared public clonotypes (2,741) outnumbered those in new patients (about 1,000). TCR diversity in persistent Graves' patients was below that of newly diagnosed ones. Results may be inaccurate due to the small sample size.

Source: peripheral blood mononuclear cells (PBMCs), taken when the disease was refractory, from a patient treated with antithyroid drugs. The chain couples TRBV12-3 or TRBV12-4 to TRBJ2-6; D is unclear. The source of this sequence is a female donor with Graves disease. For the CDR3, the DNA is TGTGCCAGCAGTTTAGGTAGTGGTTCGGGGGCCAACGTCCTGACTTTC. It is translated as CASSLGSGSGANVLTF.